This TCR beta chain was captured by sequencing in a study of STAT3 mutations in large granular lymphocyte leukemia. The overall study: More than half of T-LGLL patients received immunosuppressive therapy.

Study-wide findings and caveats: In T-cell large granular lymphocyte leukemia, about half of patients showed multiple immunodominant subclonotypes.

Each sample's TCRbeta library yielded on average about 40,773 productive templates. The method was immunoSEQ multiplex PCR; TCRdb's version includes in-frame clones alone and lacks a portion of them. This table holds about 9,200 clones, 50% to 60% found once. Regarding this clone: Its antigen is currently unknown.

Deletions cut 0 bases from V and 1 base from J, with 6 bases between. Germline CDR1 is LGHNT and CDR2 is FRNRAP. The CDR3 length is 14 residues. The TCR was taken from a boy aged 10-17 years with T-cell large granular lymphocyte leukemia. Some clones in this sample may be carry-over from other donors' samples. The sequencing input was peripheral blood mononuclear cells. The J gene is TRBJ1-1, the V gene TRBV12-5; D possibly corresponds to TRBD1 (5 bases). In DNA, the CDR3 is TGTGCTAGTGGTTTGGTCAGGGCGAACACTGAAGCTTTCTTT. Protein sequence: CASGLVRANTEAFF. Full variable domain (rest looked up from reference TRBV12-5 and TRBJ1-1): DARVTQTPRHKVTEMGQEVTMRCQPILGHNTVFWYRQTMMQGLELLAYFRNRAPLDDSGMPKDRFSAEMPDATLATLKIQPSEPRDSAVYFCASGLVRANTEAFFGQGTRLTVV.